A single sample gave rise to the 22 T cell receptor beta chains below, sequenced in a study of blood T cell repertoires in COVID-19. The data were produced by immunoSEQ multiplex PCR, yet TCRdb's version contains in-frame clones alone and is incomplete. The sample carries around 59,000 clones, 75% to 85% recorded once. Sequenced input: peripheral blood. These receptors were taken from a man aged 55 to 70 with acute or convalescent COVID-19.

This clone was detected only once. The chain has TRBV28 and TRBJ1-6; D is unclear. With 6 bases removed from V and 9 bases from J, the gap between germline ends came to 9 bases. The CDR3 length is 12 residues. CDR1 and CDR2 from the germline V gene are MDHEN and SYDVKM. CDR3 in amino acids: CASRLLSSPLHF. For the CDR3, the DNA is TGTGCCAGCAGATTGTTGAGTTCACCCCTCCACTTT.

CDR3 nucleotides: TGCGCCAGCAGCCACGAACCCCTAACGGGGTCTGAAGCTTTCTTT. This gives the protein CASSHEPLTGSEAFF. V gene TRBV4-1 combines with J gene TRBJ1-1; D remains ambiguous. CDR3 length: 15 residues. Germline CDR1 is MGHRA and CDR2 is YSYEKL. V was trimmed by 3 bases and J by 6 bases, leaving 17 bases between them.

The chain uses TRBV23-1 and TRBJ1-5, with 7 bases fitting TRBD1. TRBV23-1 is noted as an ORF with a role that remains uncertain. CDR3 size: 15 residues. V lost 5 bases and J lost 7; bases outside the gene matches: 11. The CDR3 nucleotides read TGCGCCAGCAGTAGGGACAGAAGGGGTTTGCAGCCCCAGCATTTT. Protein sequence: CASSRDRRGLQPQHF.

The chain couples TRBV30 to TRBJ1-5; weak D call: TRBD1 (5 bases). Trimming shortened V by 0 bases and J by 7 bases, and 13 bases separated the two germline ends. Germline loops: CDR1 GTSNPN, CDR2 SVGIG (reference sequence). This CDR3 has 14 residues. CDR3 sequence: CAWSVRRGVQPQHF. CDR3 nucleotide sequence: TGTGCCTGGAGTGTACGGCGGGGGGTCCAGCCCCAGCATTTT.

The chain couples TRBV11-2 to TRBJ2-4, with D tentatively TRBD1 (5 bases). V was trimmed by 2 bases and J by 9 bases, leaving 11 bases between them. Germline values: CDR1 SGHAT, CDR2 FQNNGV. CDR3 length equals 13 residues. The CDR3 coding sequence is TGTGCCAGCAGCTTAAGGGGAAGGGGCATTCAGTACTTC. Its translation is CASSLRGRGIQYF.

This chain links TRBV1 with TRBJ2-7; the table's D call, TRBD2, has no DNA check behind it. TRBV1 is classified as a pseudogene. The CDR3 runs 17 residues. CDR3 residues: CTSSQGLAGSFVDEQYF. In DNA, the CDR3 is TGCACCAGCAGCCAAGGACTAGCGGGGTCCTTCGTTGATGAGCAGTACTTC.

This sequence joins TRBV6-5 and TRBJ2-5, with D tentatively TRBD1 (5 bases). The CDR3 extends over 15 amino acids. V was cut by 6 bases and J by 3 bases, with 17 bases left in between. The V gene's germline CDR1 is MNHEY and CDR2 SVGAGI. In DNA form, the CDR3 reads TGTGCCAGCAGGCCGACAGCCGGGCGAAAAGAGACCCAGTACTTC. Protein product: CASRPTAGRKETQYF.

This clone was found many times. V gene TRBV15 combines with J gene TRBJ1-5; TRBD1 matches 8 bases. This CDR3 contains 16 residues. The trim removed 5 bases at V and 3 bases at J, leaving 9 bases unmatched. In germline, CDR1 is LNHNV, CDR2 YYDKDF (reference sequence). The DNA of the CDR3 is TGTGCCACCAGCCCAGCCCCAGGGGGCGACAATCAGCCCCAGCATTTT. Residues: CATSPAPGGDNQPQHF.

This chain links TRBV3-1 (or the pseudogene TRBV3-2) with TRBJ2-2; possibly TRBD1 for D (5 bases). CDR1 LGHDT and CDR2 YNNKEL come from the germline V gene (reference sequence). The length of the CDR3 is 17 residues. Trimming removed 0 bases from V and 1 base from J, with 12 bases in between. The CDR3 here is CASSQDWGRENTGELFF. CDR3 sequence (DNA): TGTGCCAGCAGCCAAGATTGGGGCAGGGAGAACACCGGGGAGCTGTTTTTT.

This chain uses TRBV10-2 with TRBJ1-1; D unclear. Germline V CDR1 and CDR2: WSHSY, SAAADI. V was trimmed by 3 bases and J by 0 bases, leaving 23 bases between them. The CDR3 has 19 amino acids. DNA of the CDR3: TGCGCCAGCAGTGAAGGGAGGAAGAGTGGTACTTTGATGAACACTGAAGCTTTCTTT. Residues: CASSEGRKSGTLMNTEAFF.

The genes are TRBV5-1 and TRBJ2-5, with 7 bases that match TRBD1. The junction had 3 bases not matched to a gene; V was cut back by 2 bases and J by 2 bases. CDR3 length: 14 amino acids. Germline CDR1 SGHRS, CDR2 YFSETQ. The CDR3 DNA reads as TGCGCCAGCAGCTTCGGGACAGCTCAAGAGACCCAGTACTTC. Its protein is CASSFGTAQETQYF.

The gene calls are TRBV6-4 and TRBJ2-2; D unresolved. The CDR3 loop spans 12 amino acids. Looked up from germline, CDR1 is MRHNA and CDR2 is SNTAGT. The CDR3 DNA follows: TGTGCGAGCCGTAAGAACACCGGGGAGCTGTTTTTT. It codes for CASRKNTGELFF.

The J gene is TRBJ1-3, the V gene TRBV15, with 7 nucleotides matching TRBD1. This CDR3 region has 16 residues. CDR1 is LNHNV, CDR2 YYDKDF, per germline (reference sequence). V trimming: 4 bases; J trimming: 1 base; junction bases outside the gene matches: 7. The CDR3: CATSTTKDRSGNTIYF. CDR3 DNA sequence: TGTGCCACCAGCACGACCAAGGACAGGTCTGGAAACACCATATATTTT. The whole variable domain, remainder taken from reference TRBV15 and TRBJ1-3, is DAMVIQNPRYQVTQFGKPVTLSCSQTLNHNVMYWYQQKSSQAPKLLFHYYDKDFNNEADTPDNFQSRRPNTSFCFLDIRSPGLGDTAMYLCATSTTKDRSGNTIYFGEGSWLTVV.

This chain links TRBV5-6 with TRBJ2-5; D is possibly TRBD2 (5 bases). Germline CDR1 and CDR2: SGHDT and YYEEEE. The ends were cut back, 1 base at V and 5 bases at J, with 12 bases in the middle. This CDR3 has 14 amino acids. CDR3: CASSLPGWEETQYF. The CDR3 DNA follows: TGTGCCAGCAGCTTGCCCGGGTGGGAGGAGACCCAGTACTTC.

This chain uses TRBV7-9 with TRBJ2-1; TRBD2 is a possible D gene (5 bases). Germline V gene data show CDR1 as SEHNR and CDR2 as FQNEAQ (reference sequence). The CDR3 runs 14 residues. V lost 3 bases and J lost 4, with 10 bases in between. The CDR3 spells CASSFRGDYNEQFF. CDR3 DNA sequence: TGTGCCAGCAGCTTCCGGGGAGATTACAATGAGCAGTTCTTC.

The rearrangement links TRBV24-1 to TRBJ1-5; D may be TRBD1 (6 bases). Trimming took 4 bases from V and 1 from J, leaving 13 bases between them. Germline CDR1 KGHDR, CDR2 SFDVKD. The CDR3 runs to 16 residues. Written as DNA, the CDR3 is TGTGCCACCAGTGACGGACAGAGGTTAAGCAATCAGCCCCAGCATTTT. Translation gives CATSDGQRLSNQPQHF.

CDR3 protein: CASSYDRGIQNSPLHF. CDR3 in DNA: TGTGCCAGCAGCTACGACAGGGGAATCCAGAATTCACCCCTCCACTTT. This chain joins TRBV7-8 and TRBJ1-6, with 8 bases fitting TRBD1. From germline, CDR1 is SGHVS and CDR2 FQNEAQ. The CDR3 spans 16 residues. V shed 4 bases and J 7 bases; nucleotides not matched to a gene: 9.

J is TRBJ2-3 and V is TRBV5-1; no reliable D call. Trimming cost V 0 bases and J 5 bases, with 13 bases left between them. The CDR3 extends over 15 amino acids. Germline assignment: CDR1 SGHRS and CDR2 YFSETQ. CDR3: CASSLELAARDTQYF. DNA for the CDR3: TGCGCCAGCAGCTTGGAACTTGCGGCCAGAGATACGCAGTATTTT.

The rearrangement joins TRBV28 to TRBJ2-3; a possible D gene is TRBD2 (6 bases). Germline loops: CDR1 MDHEN, CDR2 SYDVKM. Deletions cut 2 bases from V and 6 bases from J, with 18 bases between. This CDR3 contains 16 residues. This CDR3 reads CASSLVVGGVKDTQYF. The CDR3 nucleotides are TGTGCCAGCAGTTTAGTAGTCGGCGGGGTAAAGGATACGCAGTATTTT. The complete variable domain, with remaining parts taken from reference TRBV28 and TRBJ2-3, reads DVKVTQSSRYLVKRTGEKVFLECVQDMDHENMFWYRQDPGLGLRLIYFSYDVKMKEKGDIPEGYSVSREKKERFSLILESASTNQTSMYLCASSLVVGGVKDTQYFGPGTRLTVL.

This CDR3 is CATSLDGGYTF. CDR3 DNA sequence: TGTGCCACCAGCCTAGATGGGGGCTACACCTTC. The chain recombines TRBV15 with TRBJ1-2; no clear D. V was trimmed by 5 bases and J by 8 bases, leaving 9 bases between them. CDR1 is LNHNV and CDR2 is YYDKDF in the germline V gene (reference sequence). CDR3 length: 11 amino acids.

The sample holds a few counts of this clone. V is TRBV2 and J is TRBJ1-3; D is undetermined. CDR3 size: 14 residues. The germline V gene encodes CDR1 SNHLY and CDR2 FYNNEI. The germline V and J ends were trimmed by 5 bases and 0 bases, with 8 bases remaining between them. The CDR3 region is CASSPPVSGNTIYF. DNA of the CDR3: TGTGCCAGCAGTCCACCGGTCTCTGGAAACACCATATATTTT.

This rearrangement joins TRBV6-5 to TRBJ1-5; TRBD1 matches at 7 bases. V shed 6 bases and J 2 bases; nucleotides not matched to a gene: 4. Germline CDR1 reads MNHEY; CDR2 reads SVGAGI. CDR3 length: 14 amino acids. Written as DNA, the CDR3 is TGTGCCAGCAGCCCCGGGACAGGCAATCAGCCCCAGCATTTT. Translation gives CASSPGTGNQPQHF.